The rows below give T cell receptor beta chains drawn from one sample of a study of cytomegalovirus exposure and HLA in healthy donors. The assay was immunoSEQ multiplex PCR, and TCRdb's table has in-frame clones only and misses some. The data hold roughly 99,000 clones, with 65% to 85% observed a single time. Sequenced sample: PBMCs. The receptors were sampled from a young man in good health and CMV-seronegative. Each CDR3 is given with its conserved first and last residue. Each record gives: J gene, CDR3 length, clone size, V gene, D gene, CDR3 protein, CDR3 DNA. A D gene is named only where the DNA matches it firmly. Size values are once, few and many counts, or a class for expanded clones, and some rows have none.

TRBJ2-7 | 13 | NA | TRBV9 | TRBD1 | CASSTGQGTEQYF | TGTGCCAGCAGCACGGGACAGGGGACCGAGCAGTACTTC
TRBJ2-7 | 13 | NA | TRBV19 | NA | CATKHPFSYEQYF | TGTGCCACGAAACACCCTTTCTCCTACGAGCAGTACTTC
TRBJ2-3 | 19 | NA | TRBV9 | TRBD2 | CASSVSLPGLAASTDTQYF | TGTGCCAGCAGCGTATCCCTACCGGGACTAGCGGCTAGCACAGATACGCAGTATTTT
TRBJ1-1 | 13 | NA | TRBV28 | NA | CASSFVRNTEAFF | TGTGCCAGCAGTTTCGTCCGGAACACTGAAGCTTTCTTT
TRBJ1-1 | 16 | NA | TRBV5-1 | NA | CASSPGLEGLGTEAFF | TGCGCCAGCAGCCCCGGACTGGAGGGCCTTGGCACTGAAGCTTTCTTT
TRBJ2-1 | 15 | NA | TRBV6-1 | TRBD2 | CASTEVPSGGREQFF | TGTGCCAGCACCGAGGTGCCTAGCGGGGGACGGGAGCAGTTCTTC
TRBJ1-3 | 18 | NA | TRBV18 | TRBD1 | CASSSQSGQGALGNTIYF | TGTGCCAGCTCTTCGCAGTCGGGACAGGGGGCGCTTGGAAACACCATATATTTT
TRBJ2-1 | 13 | NA | TRBV7-2 | TRBD2 | CASEAGGYNEQFF | TGTGCCAGCGAGGCGGGGGGTTACAATGAGCAGTTCTTC
TRBJ2-5 | 14 | NA | TRBV6-5 | NA | CASSPGLFRETQYF | TGTGCCAGCAGCCCCGGACTTTTCCGAGAGACCCAGTACTTC
TRBJ1-5 | 12 | few | TRBV6-1 | NA | CATQTRPQPQHF | TGTGCCACCCAGACCAGGCCGCAGCCCCAGCATTTT
TRBJ2-1 | 15 | NA | TRBV7-2 | TRBD1 | CASSPRTGPYNEQFF | TGTGCCAGCAGCCCGCGGACAGGGCCTTACAATGAGCAGTTCTTC
TRBJ2-6 | 18 | NA | TRBV5-1 | NA | CASSGTGLPHSGANVLTF | TGCGCCAGCAGCGGTACAGGGCTCCCACACTCTGGGGCCAACGTCCTGACTTTC
TRBJ1-3 | 12 | NA | TRBV6-5 | NA | CASSTAGNTIYF | TGTGCCAGCAGCACAGCTGGAAACACCATATATTTT
TRBJ2-3 | 15 | NA | TRBV9 | NA | CASSVDLTRTDTQYF | TGTGCCAGCAGCGTAGATTTAACTAGGACAGATACGCAGTATTTT
TRBJ2-1 | 13 | NA | TRBV2 | NA | CASLRDSYNEQFF | TGTGCCAGCTTGCGGGACAGCTACAATGAGCAGTTCTTC
TRBJ2-2 | 19 | NA | TRBV9 | TRBD2 | CASSGLMVAGFYNTGELFF | TGTGCCAGCAGCGGGTTAATGGTAGCGGGATTTTATAACACCGGGGAGCTGTTTTTT
TRBJ2-3 | 12 | NA | TRBV10-1 | TRBD2 | CATPGGTSSQYF | TGCGCCACACCCGGGGGGACTTCGTCCCAGTATTTT
TRBJ2-7 | 14 | few | TRBV4-1 | NA | CASSQESPGVEQYF | TGCGCCAGCAGCCAAGAGTCCCCCGGGGTCGAGCAGTACTTC
TRBJ1-1 | 13 | NA | TRBV19 | NA | CASRPQGGTEAFF | TGTGCCAGTAGGCCACAGGGTGGCACTGAAGCTTTCTTT
TRBJ2-2 | 14 | NA | TRBV5-1 | NA | CASSAQSRRQELFF | TGCGCCAGCAGCGCCCAATCGCGGCGGCAGGAGCTGTTTTTT
TRBJ1-1 | 16 | NA | TRBV6-5 | NA | CASSYSARALNTEAFF | TGTGCCAGCAGTTACTCGGCCAGGGCTTTGAACACTGAAGCTTTCTTT
TRBJ2-7 | 13 | few | TRBV19 | NA | CASSPLGGYEQYF | TGTGCCAGTAGCCCCCTCGGGGGCTACGAGCAGTACTTC
TRBJ2-7 | 15 | NA | TRBV25-1 | TRBD1 | CASSEVPGQPYEQYF | TGTGCCAGCAGTGAGGTACCGGGACAGCCTTACGAGCAGTACTTC
TRBJ1-4 | 11 | NA | TRBV18 | NA | CASSRNEKLFF | TGTGCCAGCTCGCGAAATGAAAAACTGTTTTTT
TRBJ1-6 | 14 | NA | TRBV9 | NA | CASSVGTGNSPLHF | TGTGCCAGCAGCGTAGGTACAGGGAATTCACCCCTCCACTTT
TRBJ2-5 | 13 | NA | TRBV2 | NA | CASEWRTQETQYF | TGTGCCAGCGAGTGGCGGACTCAAGAGACCCAGTACTTC
TRBJ2-3 | 18 | NA | TRBV7-8 | TRBD2 | CASSLGLAGEPIIDTQYF | TGTGCCAGCAGCTTAGGGCTAGCGGGGGAGCCGATCATAGATACGCAGTATTTT
TRBJ1-2 | 13 | NA | TRBV15 | NA | CATSRADSRALTF | TGTGCCACCAGCAGAGCGGATTCGAGGGCCCTCACCTTC
TRBJ2-6 | 16 | once | TRBV5-5 | TRBD1 | CASSQTGASGANVLTF | TGTGCCAGCAGCCAGACAGGGGCGTCCGGGGCCAACGTCCTGACTTTC
TRBJ2-7 | 17 | NA | TRBV5-1 | TRBD2 | CASSVGLAGGPQNEQYF | TGCGCCAGCAGCGTAGGACTAGCGGGGGGGCCCCAAAACGAGCAGTACTTC
TRBJ1-1 | 14 | few | TRBV6-1 | TRBD1 | CASSDRQGQAEAFF | TGTGCCAGCAGTGACCGACAGGGACAGGCTGAAGCTTTCTTT
TRBJ1-5 | 16 | NA | TRBV18 | TRBD1 | CASSPRDSTSNQPQHF | TGTGCCAGCTCACCCCGGGACAGCACGAGCAATCAGCCCCAGCATTTT
TRBJ1-6 | 12 | NA | TRBV25-1 | NA | CASSEWGRRYHF | TGTGCCAGCAGTGAATGGGGCAGGCGGTACCACTTT
TRBJ2-3 | 15 | NA | TRBV7-3 | TRBD2 | CASRKTSGETDTQYF | TGTGCCAGCAGAAAAACTAGCGGGGAAACAGATACGCAGTATTTT
TRBJ2-2 | 14 | NA | TRBV19 | TRBD1 | CASDRGLNTGELFF | TGTGCCAGTGACAGGGGCCTGAACACCGGGGAGCTGTTTTTT
TRBJ2-5 | 19 | NA | TRBV11-2 | NA | CASSPREGTGVPRQETQYF | TGTGCCAGCAGCCCTAGGGAGGGGACAGGTGTCCCCCGACAAGAGACCCAGTACTTC
TRBJ2-2 | 16 | NA | TRBV7-3 | TRBD2 | CASTDPSGGASGELFF | TGTGCCAGCACCGACCCCAGCGGGGGGGCCTCCGGGGAGCTGTTTTTT
TRBJ2-7 | 15 | NA | TRBV7-9 | NA | CASGGPGGGNREQYF | TGTGCCAGCGGGGGACCGGGAGGGGGCAACCGCGAGCAGTACTTC
TRBJ1-5 | 13 | NA | TRBV19 | NA | CASNKDSHQPQHF | TGTGCCAGTAACAAGGACAGCCATCAGCCCCAGCATTTT
TRBJ1-2 | 14 | NA | TRBV19 | NA | CASKSPGSRFGYTF | TGTGCCAGTAAATCCCCCGGCTCGCGGTTTGGCTACACCTTC
TRBJ2-1 | 15 | NA | TRBV5-6 | TRBD2 | CASSLWASGTNEQFF | TGTGCCAGCAGCTTGTGGGCTAGCGGTACTAATGAGCAGTTCTTC
TRBJ2-1 | 16 | NA | TRBV11-2 | TRBD2 | CASSLDGSGGYNEQFF | TGTGCCAGCAGCTTAGACGGTAGCGGGGGGTACAATGAGCAGTTCTTC
TRBJ1-5 | 17 | NA | TRBV2 | NA | CASSEAWGGRFNQPQHF | TGTGCCAGCAGTGAAGCGTGGGGAGGACGGTTCAATCAGCCCCAGCATTTT
TRBJ2-7 | 13 | few | TRBV18 | NA | CASSGKRGHEQYF | TGTGCCAGCTCAGGCAAGAGGGGACACGAGCAGTACTTC
TRBJ1-1 | 16 | NA | TRBV19 | TRBD1 | CASSKPSTGAGTEAFF | TGTGCCAGTAGTAAACCCTCGACAGGGGCGGGAACTGAAGCTTTCTTT
TRBJ1-2 | 13 | NA | TRBV14 | NA | CASSQVEKDGYPF | TGTGCCAGCAGCCAAGTGGAGAAGGATGGCTACCCCTTC
TRBJ2-2 | 15 | NA | TRBV29-1 | TRBD2 | CSVEASGGTAGELFF | TGCAGCGTTGAGGCTAGCGGGGGTACTGCCGGGGAGCTGTTTTTT
TRBJ2-7 | 16 | NA | TRBV5-4 | TRBD1 | CASSFPGQGKIYEQYF | TGTGCCAGCAGCTTCCCGGGACAGGGGAAAATCTACGAGCAGTACTTC
TRBJ1-5 | 16 | few | TRBV2 | NA | CASSLARGNADQPQHF | TGTGCCAGCAGCCTTGCTCGGGGGAATGCGGATCAGCCCCAGCATTTT
TRBJ2-5 | 15 | NA | TRBV10-2 | TRBD2 | CASSGTSGGMETQYF | TGCGCCAGCAGCGGGACTAGCGGGGGGATGGAGACCCAGTACTTC
TRBJ1-4 | 14 | few | TRBV7-2 | TRBD1 | CASSFGQGDEKLFF | TGTGCCAGCAGCTTCGGACAGGGGGATGAAAAACTGTTTTTT
TRBJ2-7 | 17 | NA | TRBV9 | NA | CASSVTPGVNSLYEQYF | TGTGCCAGCAGCGTAACCCCCGGGGTGAATTCTCTCTACGAGCAGTACTTC
TRBJ2-6 | 15 | NA | TRBV6-6 | TRBD1 | CASNRGTAGANVLTF | TGTGCCAGCAACAGGGGCACGGCTGGGGCCAACGTCCTGACTTTC
TRBJ1-1 | 15 | NA | TRBV4-1 | NA | CASSQDFRGGTEAFF | TGCGCCAGCAGCCAAGATTTTCGAGGGGGCACTGAAGCTTTCTTT
TRBJ2-1 | 13 | NA | TRBV9 | NA | CASSFGLYNEQFF | TGTGCCAGCAGCTTTGGACTTTACAATGAGCAGTTCTTC
TRBJ1-1 | 13 | NA | TRBV28 | NA | CAVNKAGNTEAFF | TGTGCCGTCAACAAGGCAGGGAACACTGAAGCTTTCTTT
TRBJ2-5 | 14 | NA | TRBV9 | NA | CASSVSGIKETQYF | TGTGCCAGCAGCGTGTCCGGGATCAAAGAGACCCAGTACTTC
TRBJ2-2 | 15 | once | TRBV7-2 | NA | CASSLERAGTGELFF | TGTGCCAGCAGCTTAGAGAGGGCGGGCACCGGGGAGCTGTTTTTT
TRBJ1-1 | 15 | NA | TRBV4-3 | NA | CASSQTTWGDTEAFF | TGCGCCAGCAGCCAAACCACCTGGGGGGACACTGAAGCTTTCTTT